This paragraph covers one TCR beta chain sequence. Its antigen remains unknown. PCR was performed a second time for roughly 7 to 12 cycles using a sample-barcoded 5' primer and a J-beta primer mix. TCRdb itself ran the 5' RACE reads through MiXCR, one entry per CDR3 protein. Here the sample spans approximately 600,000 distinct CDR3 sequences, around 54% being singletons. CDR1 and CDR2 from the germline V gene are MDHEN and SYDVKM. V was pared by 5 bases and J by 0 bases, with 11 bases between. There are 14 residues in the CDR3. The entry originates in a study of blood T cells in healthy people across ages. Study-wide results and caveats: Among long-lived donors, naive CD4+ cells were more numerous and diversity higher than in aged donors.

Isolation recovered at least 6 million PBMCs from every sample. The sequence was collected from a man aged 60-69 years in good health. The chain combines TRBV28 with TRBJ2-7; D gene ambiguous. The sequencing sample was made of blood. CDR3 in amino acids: CASSAGSLSYEQYF. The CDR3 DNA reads TGTGCCAGCAGTGCCGGGTCCCTCTCCTACGAGCAGTACTTC.